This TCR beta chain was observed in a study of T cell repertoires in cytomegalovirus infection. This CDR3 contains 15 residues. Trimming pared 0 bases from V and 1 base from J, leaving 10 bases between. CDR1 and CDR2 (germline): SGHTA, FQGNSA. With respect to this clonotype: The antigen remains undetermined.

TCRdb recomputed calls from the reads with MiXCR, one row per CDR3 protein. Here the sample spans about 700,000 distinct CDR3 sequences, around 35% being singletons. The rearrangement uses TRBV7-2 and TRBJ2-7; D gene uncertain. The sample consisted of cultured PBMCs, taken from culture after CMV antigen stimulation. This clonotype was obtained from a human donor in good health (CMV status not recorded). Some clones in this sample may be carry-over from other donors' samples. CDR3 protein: CASSLAATSSYEQYF. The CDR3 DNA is TGTGCCAGCAGCTTAGCGGCTACATCGTCCTACGAGCAGTACTTC.